A selection of T cell receptor beta chains follows, all from one sample in a study of blood T cells in healthy people across ages. TCRdb reanalysed the 5' RACE reads using MiXCR and keeps one entry per CDR3 protein. This table has fewer than 2 million distinct CDR3 sequences, roughly two fifths appearing once. Sequenced input: blood. These receptors were collected from a human donor in good health. Both conserved end residues are part of each CDR3. A D gene is named only where the DNA matches it firmly. Not every row has a clone size; where given, it reads once, few, many or a size class.

clone_size j_call v_call d_call cdr3_nt cdr3_aa
NA TRBJ1-1 TRBV5-6 TRBD1 TGTGCCAGCAGCTTGGTAATCCAGGGGGCTGAAGCTTTCTTT CASSLVIQGAEAFF
NA TRBJ1-1 TRBV12-3/TRBV12-4 NA TGTGCCAGCAGTTTAGGGGGAGCAGCCTCGGGGACTGAAGCTTTCTTT CASSLGGAASGTEAFF
NA TRBJ1-5 TRBV29-1 NA TGCAGCGTTGAAGATAGGGGATTGAATCAGCCCCAGCATTTT CSVEDRGLNQPQHF
few TRBJ2-7 TRBV4-2 NA TGTGCCAGCAGCCAAGTAGGGGGGTGGAGTGAGGGGGGGCCTATAGACGAGCAGTACTTC CASSQVGGWSEGGPIDEQYF
NA TRBJ2-5 TRBV7-8 NA TGTGCCAGCAGCTCACCTACAAGGGGATTACAAGAGACCCAGTACTTC CASSSPTRGLQETQYF
NA TRBJ1-5 TRBV4-2 TRBD1 TGTGCCAGCAGCCAAGGGGGTGGGACAGGGCTTAGCAATCAGCCCCAGCATTTT CASSQGGGTGLSNQPQHF
NA TRBJ1-4 TRBV12-3/TRBV12-4 NA TGTGCCGCTACCACGGACAGTCAAAATGAAAAACTGTTTTTT CAATTDSQNEKLFF
NA TRBJ2-7 TRBV13 NA TGTGCCAGCAGCTTAAGTAGGGGACCCCTCTACGAGCAGTACTTC CASSLSRGPLYEQYF
NA TRBJ2-5 TRBV7-2 TRBD1 TGTGCCAGCAGCCACAGGGGGCAGACCCAGTACTTC CASSHRGQTQYF
NA TRBJ2-1 TRBV5-5 TRBD2 TGTGCCAGCAGCTTGAGGCTAGCGGGGGGGCAGGGTGAGCAGTTCTTC CASSLRLAGGQGEQFF
NA TRBJ1-5 TRBV21-1 NA TGTGCCAGCAGCGGACGGGGTCTCAATCAGCCCCAGCATTTT CASSGRGLNQPQHF
many TRBJ2-7 TRBV4-1 TRBD1 TGCGCCAGCAGCCAAGAGGGACAGGGGACCTACGAGCAGTACTTC CASSQEGQGTYEQYF
NA TRBJ2-1 TRBV27 TRBD2 TGTGCCAGCAGTTCGAATTCACTTCCGGGACTAGTAGGCAATGAGCAGTTCTTC CASSSNSLPGLVGNEQFF
NA TRBJ2-3 TRBV7-9 NA TGTGCCAGCAGGGCCGGGGTAGCTAGCACAGATACGCAGTATTTT CASRAGVASTDTQYF
few TRBJ2-1 TRBV4-1 TRBD1 TGCGCCAGCAGTCATTTCCGGGACAGGGTATCCTACAATGAGCAGTTCTTC CASSHFRDRVSYNEQFF
NA TRBJ2-7 TRBV12-3/TRBV12-4 TRBD1 TGTGCCAGCAGGCCCGAGACAGGGTGGGAGCAGTACTTC CASRPETGWEQYF
few TRBJ2-4 TRBV18 NA TGTGCCAGCTCCTCCAACAGGGCCACGACTTTGCTCACGTTAGCCAAAAACATTCAGTACTTC CASSSNRATTLLTLAKNIQYF
NA TRBJ2-7 TRBV5-5 NA TGTGCCAGCAGCTTGGTTCGACTGTCTACCCACGAGCAGTACTTC CASSLVRLSTHEQYF
NA TRBJ1-2 TRBV20-1 NA TGCAGTGCGCAGAGCCCCCCTAACTATGGCCACACCTTC CSAQSPPNYGHTF
NA TRBJ2-3 TRBV19 NA TGTGCCAGTACCTTCGGCCGGTGGGTCCCCTCTAGCACAGATACGCAGTATTTT CASTFGRWVPSSTDTQYF
NA TRBJ1-2 TRBV7-2 NA TGTGCCAGCAGCTTAGGGGGACACGTACTTCTAAGATATGGCTACACCTTC CASSLGGHVLLRYGYTF
NA TRBJ2-7 TRBV10-3 NA TGTGCCATCAGCTACCGCCAGGGAGTAGGCGAGCAGTACTTC CAISYRQGVGEQYF
few TRBJ1-1 TRBV29-1 NA TGCAGCGTTGCCACTGTAGGGACTGAAGCTTTCTTT CSVATVGTEAFF
few TRBJ1-4 TRBV4-3 TRBD1 TGCGCCAGCAGCCAAGATTTGGGACAGGGTAATGAAAAACTGTTTTTT CASSQDLGQGNEKLFF
NA TRBJ1-5 TRBV19 NA TGTGCCAGTAGTACCCCTGTGGGACGCAATCAGCCCCAGCATTTT CASSTPVGRNQPQHF
once TRBJ2-7 TRBV13 TRBD1 TGTGCCAGCAGCGGGACGACAGGGTACGAGGGTCTACCCTACGAGCAGTACTTC CASSGTTGYEGLPYEQYF
NA TRBJ1-3 TRBV7-2 NA TGTGCCAGCAGCTTAGAGGCTAGCTCTGGAAACACCATATATTTT CASSLEASSGNTIYF
NA TRBJ2-7 TRBV24-1 TRBD1 TGTGCCACCGGGACAGGGAGTGGCTCCGAGCAGTACTTC CATGTGSGSEQYF
few TRBJ1-2 TRBV7-2 NA TGTGCCAGCAGCTTAGAGCAGGGAGGGGGTGGCTACACCTTC CASSLEQGGGGYTF
few TRBJ2-7 TRBV10-3 NA TGTGCCATCAGTGAAATGGGGGCGACCTACGAGCAGTACTTC CAISEMGATYEQYF
NA TRBJ2-7 TRBV28 TRBD2 TGTGCCAGCACCCGGGGGCTAGCGGGATACGAGCAGTACTTC CASTRGLAGYEQYF
few TRBJ1-2 TRBV11-1 NA TGTGCCAGCAGCTTAGCAGCCGGGTGTGGAGGCTACACCTTC CASSLAAGCGGYTF
NA TRBJ1-2 TRBV7-3 NA TGTGCCAGCAGCACAGACAGTATCAACTATGGCTACACCTTC CASSTDSINYGYTF
NA TRBJ1-2 TRBV28 NA TGTGCCAGCAGTTCCTCCGGCGGCAACTATGGCTACACCTTC CASSSSGGNYGYTF
NA TRBJ1-5 TRBV12-3/TRBV12-4 NA TGTGCCAGCAGTTTCGATGGGGGCCATCAGCCCCAGCATTTT CASSFDGGHQPQHF
few TRBJ2-7 TRBV20-1 TRBD2 TGCAGTGCTAGAGACAGCGGGGGGCCCTACGAGCAGTACTTC CSARDSGGPYEQYF
NA TRBJ2-1 TRBV4-2 NA TGTGCCAGCAGCCAAGATGTGGAGGGGGGTATAAATGAGCAGTTCTTC CASSQDVEGGINEQFF
few TRBJ1-5 TRBV5-1 NA TGCGCCAGCAGCTTGAGTACAGGAGGGGGTCAGCCCCAGCATTTT CASSLSTGGGQPQHF
few TRBJ2-1 TRBV27 NA TGTGCCAGCAGATCGATACTGAACAATGAGCAGTTCTTC CASRSILNNEQFF
NA TRBJ2-7 TRBV7-2 NA TGTGCCGGCAGCTTACGACAGGTGATCTACGAGCAGTGCTTC CAGSLRQVIYEQCF
few TRBJ2-7 TRBV28 TRBD2 TGTGCCAGCAGCCAATCAGGACTAGCGGGGTACTCCTACGAGCAGTACTTC CASSQSGLAGYSYEQYF
many TRBJ2-1 TRBV5-4 TRBD1 TGTGCCAGCAGCCTATTGACAGGGAGTCAGTTCTTC CASSLLTGSQFF
NA TRBJ1-2 TRBV6-5 NA TGTGCCAGCAGTTATCAGGTCGGCGGAGGCTACACCTTC CASSYQVGGGYTF
NA TRBJ1-3 TRBV2 TRBD1 TGTGCCAGCAGCGTGGGACAGACTCCTGGAAACACCATATATTTT CASSVGQTPGNTIYF
NA TRBJ2-5 TRBV5-6 NA TGTGCCAGCAGCCGAGGTTGGGGGGAGACCCAGTACTTC CASSRGWGETQYF
few TRBJ2-7 TRBV18 NA TGTGCCAGCTCACCGCACCCGGTACACGAGCAGTACTTC CASSPHPVHEQYF
few TRBJ2-1 TRBV3-1 TRBD2 TGTGCCAGCAGCATGATAGCGGGCCTCTACAATGAGCAGTTCTTC CASSMIAGLYNEQFF
NA TRBJ2-1 TRBV6-2/TRBV6-3 TRBD2 TGTGCCAGCAGTTACGTCCTAGCGGGGGGTCTCAACTACAATGAGCAGTTCTTC CASSYVLAGGLNYNEQFF
NA TRBJ2-1 TRBV5-1 TRBD1 TGCGCCAGCGGTCGAACAGGGGGCAATGAGCAGTTCTTC CASGRTGGNEQFF
NA TRBJ2-5 TRBV6-2/TRBV6-3 NA TGTGCCAGCAGTTACTTTGGACAGCAAGAGACCCAGTACTTC CASSYFGQQETQYF
once TRBJ1-4 TRBV3-1 TRBD1 TGTGCCAGCAGCCATCCCGGGACAGGGGGCCTGCAGGAAAAACTGTTTTTT CASSHPGTGGLQEKLFF
once TRBJ2-2 TRBV9 TRBD2 TGTGCCAGCAGCGTAGTGTCTAGCGGAGCCACCGGGGAGCTGTTTTTT CASSVVSSGATGELFF
NA TRBJ1-3 TRBV20-1 NA TGCAGAGCCATAAGTCACGGGGACTTCTCTGGAAACACCATATATTTT CRAISHGDFSGNTIYF
NA TRBJ1-1 TRBV4-1 TRBD1 TGCGCCAGCAGCGACAGGGGTGGCGAAGCTTTCTTT CASSDRGGEAFF
NA TRBJ2-5 TRBV10-3 TRBD2 TGTGCCACCGAAACTAGCGGGGGGGATGAAGAGCAGTACTTC CATETSGGDEEQYF
NA TRBJ2-1 TRBV5-1 NA TGCGCCAGCTTCAGGTCCGGGGAGTACAATGAGCAGTTCTTC CASFRSGEYNEQFF
NA TRBJ2-1 TRBV12-3/TRBV12-4 NA TGTGCCAGCAGGGACACAGGTCCCTACAATGAGCAGTTCTTC CASRDTGPYNEQFF